One and the same sample provided the 15 T cell receptor beta chains below, sequenced in a study of blood T cell repertoires in COVID-19. Libraries were prepared by immunoSEQ multiplex PCR; TCRdb keeps only in-frame clonotypes and omits some of them. The sample has around 60,000 clones; about four fifths are singletons. Source material: peripheral blood. These receptors were obtained from a man aged 25-45 years with COVID-19, enrolled during active disease.

The CDR3 region is CATSEHKTGWEQYF. The CDR3 DNA reads TGTGCCACCAGTGAGCACAAGACAGGGTGGGAGCAGTACTTC. The genes are TRBV24-1 and TRBJ2-7; TRBD1 matches at 7 bases. The trim removed 4 bases at V and 7 bases at J, leaving 9 bases unmatched. CDR3 length equals 14 residues. CDR1 KGHDR and CDR2 SFDVKD come from the germline V gene.

This chain connects TRBV21-1 to TRBJ2-7; TRBD1 is taken as the D call from the table, unchecked against the DNA. TRBV21-1 is an annotated pseudogene. This CDR3 has 14 amino acids. For the CDR3, the DNA is TGTGCCAGCAGTAAACAGGGGGCCTCCTACGAGCAGTACTTC. This sequence encodes CASSKQGASYEQYF.

The V gene is TRBV6-6, the J gene TRBJ2-2; TRBD1 agrees at 7 bases. J was trimmed by 7 bases and V by 0 bases; bases with no gene match: 5. The CDR3 has 15 residues. The V gene's germline CDR1 is MNHNY and CDR2 SVGAGI (reference sequence). The CDR3 DNA sequence: TGTGCCAGCAGTTACTCGGACAGGATTCTCGGGGAGCTGTTTTTT. It specifies CASSYSDRILGELFF.

The chain is built from TRBV5-8 and TRBJ2-2, with D perhaps TRBD2 (5 bases). The CDR3 is 12 amino acids. The germline CDR1 and CDR2 sequences are SGHTS and YDEGEE. Trimming removed 3 bases at V and 6 bases at J, with 6 bases between. The CDR3 sequence: CASSYSAGELFF. The CDR3 nucleotides are TGTGCCAGCAGCTATAGCGCCGGGGAGCTGTTTTTT.

The count of this clone is one. The genes are TRBV29-1 and TRBJ2-1, with TRBD1 as a possible D gene (5 bases). This CDR3 has 14 residues. The V gene lost 5 bases and the J gene lost 4 bases, with 15 bases spanning the gap. Germline lookup yields CDR1 SQVTM and CDR2 ANQGSEA. CDR3 sequence (DNA): TGCAGCGTTAAGGGGTCGCTTCGATACAATGAGCAGTTCTTC. The encoded protein is CSVKGSLRYNEQFF.

V gene TRBV12-3 or TRBV12-4 combines with J gene TRBJ2-3; unclear D gene. This CDR3 comprises 13 residues. The V end lost 2 bases, the J end lost 4 bases, and 7 bases lay between the germline ends. The CDR3 spells CASSLYSSDTQYF. CDR3 nucleotides: TGTGCCAGCAGTTTATATAGCTCAGATACGCAGTATTTT.

Remarks on this clone: In the same sample, other DNA sequences code for this CDR3. The chain links TRBV14 to TRBJ1-3, with D possibly matching TRBD1 (6 bases). Germline lookup yields CDR1 SGHDN and CDR2 FVKESK. V was trimmed by 4 bases and J by 0 bases, leaving 7 bases between them. The CDR3 extends over 14 amino acids. For the CDR3, the DNA is TGTGCCAGCAGCCCGGGACACTCTGGAAACACCATATATTTT. Translation: CASSPGHSGNTIYF.

The V and J genes are TRBV28 and TRBJ1-2; TRBD1 is a possible D gene (5 bases). V lost 5 bases and J lost 7, with 11 bases in between. The germline V gene encodes CDR1 MDHEN and CDR2 SYDVKM. The CDR3 contains 12 residues. CDR3 sequence (DNA): TGTGCCAGCAGTCTCAGGACAATTGGCTACACCTTC. Amino acids: CASSLRTIGYTF.

The chain uses TRBV7-9 and TRBJ1-1, with 8 bases lining up with TRBD1. CDR3 length equals 16 residues. V lost 4 bases, J lost 3 bases, and 10 bases stayed unmatched. Looked up from germline, CDR1 is SEHNR and CDR2 is FQNEAQ (reference sequence). The CDR3 nucleotides read TGTGCCAGCAGCTCGCTCGGACAGGGAGGACACACTGAAGCTTTCTTT. Translation: CASSSLGQGGHTEAFF.

The CDR3 is CASSEVTGGTDTQYF. As DNA, the CDR3 is TGTGCCAGCAGTGAAGTAACAGGGGGCACAGATACGCAGTATTTT. This chain links TRBV6-1 with TRBJ2-3; 7 bases are a match to TRBD1. Per the germline V gene, CDR1 is MNHNS and CDR2 is SASEGT. V trimming: 1 base; J trimming: 1 base; junction bases outside the gene matches: 2. The length of the CDR3 is 15 residues.

This clone was counted between two and nine times. The genes are TRBV4-3 and TRBJ1-4; 8 nucleotides line up with TRBD1. From germline, CDR1 is LGHNA and CDR2 YSLEER. This CDR3 is 16 amino acids long. V dropped 1 base and J dropped 7; count of bases not matched to a gene: 8. CDR3 sequence: CASSQAQGVGSEKLFF. In DNA form, the CDR3 reads TGCGCCAGCAGCCAAGCACAGGGGGTAGGGAGTGAAAAACTGTTTTTT.

This clone occurred a few times. Here the CDR3 DNA reads TGTGCCAGCAGCCAACAGGGGGTCGAGCAGTACTTC. It translates to CASSQQGVEQYF. The rearrangement links TRBV6-2 or TRBV6-3 to TRBJ2-7; 8 positions match TRBD1. This CDR3 is 12 amino acids long. The V gene's germline CDR1 is MNHEY and CDR2 SVGEGT. V was pared by 6 bases and J by 6 bases, with 4 bases of the junction left unmatched.

This rearrangement joins TRBV11-1 to TRBJ2-7; 7 bases are a match to TRBD1. The CDR3 contains 15 residues. The germline CDR1 and CDR2 sequences are SGHAT and FQDESV (reference sequence). Trimming took 3 bases from V and 0 from J; bases not matched to a gene: 5. The CDR3 DNA reads TGTGCCAGCAGCTTTGGGACAGATAGCTCCTACGAGCAGTACTTC. This codes for CASSFGTDSSYEQYF.

This clone showed up just once. The CDR3 reads CASSSGTGLSYEQYF. CDR3 DNA sequence: TGTGCCAGCAGCTCCGGGACAGGGCTCTCCTACGAGCAGTACTTC. The chain uses TRBV6-5 and TRBJ2-7; 9 bases map to TRBD1. CDR1 is MNHEY and CDR2 is SVGAGI in the germline V gene. The CDR3 is 15 residues long. J was trimmed by 0 bases and V by 6 bases; bases with no gene match: 6.

The chain is built from TRBV10-2 and TRBJ2-7; 7 nucleotides line up with TRBD2. The CDR3 has 15 residues. Trimming cost V 2 bases and J 0 bases; bases outside gene matches: 4. Germline V lookup: CDR1 WSHSY, CDR2 SAAADI. The CDR3 reads CASSEGGRVSYEQYF. The CDR3 nucleotides read TGCGCCAGCAGTGAGGGGGGGAGGGTCTCCTACGAGCAGTACTTC.